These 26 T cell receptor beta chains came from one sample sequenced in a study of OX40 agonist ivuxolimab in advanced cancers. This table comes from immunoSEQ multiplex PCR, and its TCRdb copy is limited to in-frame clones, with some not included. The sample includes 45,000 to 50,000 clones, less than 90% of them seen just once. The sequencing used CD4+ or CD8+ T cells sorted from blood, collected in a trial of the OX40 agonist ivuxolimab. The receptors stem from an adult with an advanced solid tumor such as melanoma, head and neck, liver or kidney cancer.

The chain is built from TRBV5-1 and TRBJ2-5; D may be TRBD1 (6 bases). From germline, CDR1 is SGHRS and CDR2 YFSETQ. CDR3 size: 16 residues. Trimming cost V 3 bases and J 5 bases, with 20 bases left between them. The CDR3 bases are TGCGCCAGCAGCTCAACTTCACAGGGTATTGGGGAGACCCAGTACTTC. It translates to CASSSTSQGIGETQYF.

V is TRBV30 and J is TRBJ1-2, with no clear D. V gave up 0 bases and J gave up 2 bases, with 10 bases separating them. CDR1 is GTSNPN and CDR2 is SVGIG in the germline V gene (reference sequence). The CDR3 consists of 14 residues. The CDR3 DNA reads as TGTGCCTGGAGTGTAGGCAGGAACAACTATGGCTACACCTTC. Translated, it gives CAWSVGRNNYGYTF.

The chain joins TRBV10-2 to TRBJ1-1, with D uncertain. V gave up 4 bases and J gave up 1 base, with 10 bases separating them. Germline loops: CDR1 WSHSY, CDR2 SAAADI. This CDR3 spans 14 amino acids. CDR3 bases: TGCGCCAGCAGTGGAGCTCGATGGAACACTGAAGCTTTCTTT. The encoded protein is CASSGARWNTEAFF.

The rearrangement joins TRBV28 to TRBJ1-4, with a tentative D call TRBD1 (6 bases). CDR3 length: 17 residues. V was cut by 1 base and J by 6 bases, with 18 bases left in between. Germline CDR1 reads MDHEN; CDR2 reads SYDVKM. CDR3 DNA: TGTGCCAGCAGTTTATACGCCGGGGGGGCAACAGATGAAAAACTGTTTTTT. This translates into CASSLYAGGATDEKLFF.

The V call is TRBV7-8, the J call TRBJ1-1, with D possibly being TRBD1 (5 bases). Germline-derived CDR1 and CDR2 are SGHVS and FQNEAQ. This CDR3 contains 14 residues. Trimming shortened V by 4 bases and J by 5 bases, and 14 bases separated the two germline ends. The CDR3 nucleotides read TGTGCCAGCAGCTCCGGGACCGGGGGGACTGAAGCTTTCTTT. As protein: CASSSGTGGTEAFF.

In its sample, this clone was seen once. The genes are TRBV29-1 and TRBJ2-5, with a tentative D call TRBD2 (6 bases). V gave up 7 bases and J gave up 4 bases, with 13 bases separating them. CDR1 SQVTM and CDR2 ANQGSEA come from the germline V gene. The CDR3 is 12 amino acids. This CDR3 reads CSAVRGGETQYF. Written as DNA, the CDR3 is TGCAGCGCCGTCCGGGGAGGAGAGACCCAGTACTTC. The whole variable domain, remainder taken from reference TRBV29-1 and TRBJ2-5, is SAVISQKPSRDICQRGTSLTIQCQVDSQVTMMFWYRQQPGQSLTLIATANQGSEATYESGFVIDKFPISRPNLTFSTLTVSNMSPEDSSIYLCSAVRGGETQYFGPGTRLLVL.

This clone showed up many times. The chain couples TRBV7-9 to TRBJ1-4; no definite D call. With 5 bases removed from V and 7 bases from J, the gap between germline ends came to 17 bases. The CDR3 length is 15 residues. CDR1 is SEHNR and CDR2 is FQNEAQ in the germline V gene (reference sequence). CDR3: CASSPRAGLGEKLFF. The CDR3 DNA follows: TGTGCCAGCAGCCCAAGGGCAGGCTTGGGTGAAAAACTGTTTTTT. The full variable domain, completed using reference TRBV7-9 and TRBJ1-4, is DTGVSQNPRHKITKRGQNVTFRCDPISEHNRLYWYRQTLGQGPEFLTYFQNEAQLEKSRLLSDRFSAERPKGSFSTLEIQRTEQGDSAMYLCASSPRAGLGEKLFFGSGTQLSVL.

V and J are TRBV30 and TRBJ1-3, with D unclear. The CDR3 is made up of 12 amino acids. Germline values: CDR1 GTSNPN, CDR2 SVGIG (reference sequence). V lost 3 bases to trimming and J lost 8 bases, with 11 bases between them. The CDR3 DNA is TGTGCCTGGAGCCCTTCCGGGGACACCATATATTTT. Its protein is CAWSPSGDTIYF.

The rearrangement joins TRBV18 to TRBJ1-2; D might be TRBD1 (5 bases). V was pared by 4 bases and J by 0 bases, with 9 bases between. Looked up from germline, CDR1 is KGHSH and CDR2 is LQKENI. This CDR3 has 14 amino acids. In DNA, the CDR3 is TGTGCCAGCTCACGGGACGGTTCTAACTATGGCTACACCTTC. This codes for CASSRDGSNYGYTF.

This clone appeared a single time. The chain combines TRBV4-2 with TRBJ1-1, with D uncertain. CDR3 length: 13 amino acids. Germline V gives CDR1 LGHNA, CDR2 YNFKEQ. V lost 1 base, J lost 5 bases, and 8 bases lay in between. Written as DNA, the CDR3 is TGTGCCAGCAGCCAAGCGGCGGGTACTGAAGCTTTCTTT. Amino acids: CASSQAAGTEAFF.

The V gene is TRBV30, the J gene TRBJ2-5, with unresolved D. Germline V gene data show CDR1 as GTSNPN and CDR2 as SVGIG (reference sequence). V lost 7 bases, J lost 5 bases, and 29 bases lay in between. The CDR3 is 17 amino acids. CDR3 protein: CALKGRGPIKFGETQYF. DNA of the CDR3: TGTGCCTTAAAAGGACGAGGCCCCATAAAATTTGGGGAGACCCAGTACTTC.

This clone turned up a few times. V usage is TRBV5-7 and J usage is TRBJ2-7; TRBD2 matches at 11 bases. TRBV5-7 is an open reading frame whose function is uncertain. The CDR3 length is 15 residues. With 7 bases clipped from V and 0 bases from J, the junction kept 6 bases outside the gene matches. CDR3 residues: CASGSGRAVSYEQYF. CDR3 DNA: TGTGCCAGCGGTAGCGGGAGGGCCGTCTCCTACGAGCAGTACTTC.

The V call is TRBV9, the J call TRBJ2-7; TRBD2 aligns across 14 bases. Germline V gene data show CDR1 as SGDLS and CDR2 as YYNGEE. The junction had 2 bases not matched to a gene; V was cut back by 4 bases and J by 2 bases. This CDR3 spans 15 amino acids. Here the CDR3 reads CASSSGLAGAYEQYF. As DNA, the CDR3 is TGTGCCAGCAGCTCGGGACTAGCGGGAGCCTACGAGCAGTACTTC.

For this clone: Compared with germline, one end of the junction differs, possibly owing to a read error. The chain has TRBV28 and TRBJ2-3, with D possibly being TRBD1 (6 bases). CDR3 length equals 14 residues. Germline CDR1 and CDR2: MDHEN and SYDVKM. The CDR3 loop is CASSLTGSRDTQYF. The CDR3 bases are TGTGCCAGCAGCCTAACAGGGAGCAGAGATACGCAGTATTTT. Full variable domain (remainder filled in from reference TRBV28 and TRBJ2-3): DVKVTQSSRYLVKRTGEKVFLECVQDMDHENMFWYRQDPGLGLRLIYFSYDVKMKEKGDIPEGYSVSREKKERFSLILESASTNQTSMYLCASSLTGSRDTQYFGPGTRLTVL.

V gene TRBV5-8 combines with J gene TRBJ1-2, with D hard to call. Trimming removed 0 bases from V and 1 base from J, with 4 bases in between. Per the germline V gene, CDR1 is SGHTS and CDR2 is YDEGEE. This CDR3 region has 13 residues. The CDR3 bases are TGTGCCAGCAGCTTGGTACATAACTATGGCTACACCTTC. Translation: CASSLVHNYGYTF.

CDR3 amino acids: CASSRWTGELFF. The CDR3 nucleotides read TGTGCCAGCAGCCGATGGACGGGAGAACTGTTTTTT. V gene TRBV7-8 combines with J gene TRBJ1-4; D gene ambiguous. This CDR3 has 12 residues. Per the germline V gene, CDR1 is SGHVS and CDR2 is FQNEAQ. V was pared by 5 bases and J by 12 bases, with 13 bases between.

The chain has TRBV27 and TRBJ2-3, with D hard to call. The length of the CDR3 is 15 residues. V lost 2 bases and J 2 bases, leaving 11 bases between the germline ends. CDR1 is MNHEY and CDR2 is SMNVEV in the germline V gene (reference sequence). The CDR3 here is CASSLQDGSTDTQYF. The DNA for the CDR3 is TGTGCCAGCAGTTTACAGGACGGATCCACAGATACGCAGTATTTT.

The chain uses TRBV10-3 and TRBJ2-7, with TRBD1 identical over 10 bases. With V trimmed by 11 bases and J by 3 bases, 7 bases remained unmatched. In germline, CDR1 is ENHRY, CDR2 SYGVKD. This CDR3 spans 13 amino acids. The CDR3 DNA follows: TGTGCCGCAGCCGGGACAGGGGTCTACGAGCAGTACTTC. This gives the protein CAAAGTGVYEQYF.

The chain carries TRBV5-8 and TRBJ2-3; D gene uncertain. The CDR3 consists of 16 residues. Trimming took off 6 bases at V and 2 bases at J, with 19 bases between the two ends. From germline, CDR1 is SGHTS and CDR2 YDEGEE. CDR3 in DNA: TGTGCCAGCAACCCCCGGGCCACTTATCCCACAGATACGCAGTATTTT. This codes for CASNPRATYPTDTQYF.

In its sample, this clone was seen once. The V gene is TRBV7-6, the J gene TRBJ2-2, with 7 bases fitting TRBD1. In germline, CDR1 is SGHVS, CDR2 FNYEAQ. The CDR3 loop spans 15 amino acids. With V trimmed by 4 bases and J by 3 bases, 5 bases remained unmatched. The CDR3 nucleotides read TGTGCCAGCAGCTCCGGGACAGTGGACACCGGGGAGCTGTTTTTT. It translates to CASSSGTVDTGELFF. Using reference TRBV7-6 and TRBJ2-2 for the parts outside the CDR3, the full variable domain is GAGVSQSPRYKVTKRGQDVALRCDPISGHVSLYWYRQALGQGPEFLTYFNYEAQQDKSGLPNDRFSAERPEGSISTLTIQRTEQRDSAMYRCASSSGTVDTGELFFGEGSRLTVL.

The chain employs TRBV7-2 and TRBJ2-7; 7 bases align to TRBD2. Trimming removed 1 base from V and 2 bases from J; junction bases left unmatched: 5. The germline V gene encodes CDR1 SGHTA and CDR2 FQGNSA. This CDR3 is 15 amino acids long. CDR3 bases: TGTGCCAGCAGCTTAGGGGAGGGTGGGACCTACGAGCAGTACTTC. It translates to CASSLGEGGTYEQYF.

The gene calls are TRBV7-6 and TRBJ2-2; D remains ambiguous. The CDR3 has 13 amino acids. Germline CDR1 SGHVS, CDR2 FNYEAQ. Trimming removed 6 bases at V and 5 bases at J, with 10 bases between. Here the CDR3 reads CASRSWKTGELFF. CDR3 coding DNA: TGTGCCAGCAGATCCTGGAAGACCGGGGAGCTGTTTTTT.

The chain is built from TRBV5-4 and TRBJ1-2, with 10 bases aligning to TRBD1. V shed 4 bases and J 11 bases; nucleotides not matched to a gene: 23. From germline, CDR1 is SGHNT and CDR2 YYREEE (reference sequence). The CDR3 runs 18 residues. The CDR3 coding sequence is TGTGCCAGCAGCGTCTTATTCCGGGACAGGGGTCGAGCCACCGGATACACCTTC. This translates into CASSVLFRDRGRATGYTF.

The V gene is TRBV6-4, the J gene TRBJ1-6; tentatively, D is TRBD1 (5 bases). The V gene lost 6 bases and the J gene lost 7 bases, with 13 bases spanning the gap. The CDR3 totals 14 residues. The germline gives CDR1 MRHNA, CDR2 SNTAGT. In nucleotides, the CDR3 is TGTGCCAGCAGCCCCGGGGGGGGGAATTCACCCCTCCACTTT. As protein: CASSPGGGNSPLHF.

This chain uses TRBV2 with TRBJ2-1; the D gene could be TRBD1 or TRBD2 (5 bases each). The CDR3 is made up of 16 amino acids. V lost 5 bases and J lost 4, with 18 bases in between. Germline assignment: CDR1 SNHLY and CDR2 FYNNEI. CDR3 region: CASSTSRDEVYNEQFF. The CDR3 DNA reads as TGTGCCAGCAGTACGTCTCGGGACGAAGTATACAATGAGCAGTTCTTC.

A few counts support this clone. CDR3 sequence: CASSSPLQGDRGYTF. DNA for the CDR3: TGTGCCAGCAGTTCCCCACTACAGGGTGACAGGGGCTACACCTTC. This chain links TRBV27 with TRBJ1-2; D might be TRBD1 (6 bases). Deletions cut 4 bases from V and 8 bases from J, with 20 bases between. CDR1 and CDR2 (germline): MNHEY, SMNVEV (reference sequence). The length of the CDR3 is 15 residues.